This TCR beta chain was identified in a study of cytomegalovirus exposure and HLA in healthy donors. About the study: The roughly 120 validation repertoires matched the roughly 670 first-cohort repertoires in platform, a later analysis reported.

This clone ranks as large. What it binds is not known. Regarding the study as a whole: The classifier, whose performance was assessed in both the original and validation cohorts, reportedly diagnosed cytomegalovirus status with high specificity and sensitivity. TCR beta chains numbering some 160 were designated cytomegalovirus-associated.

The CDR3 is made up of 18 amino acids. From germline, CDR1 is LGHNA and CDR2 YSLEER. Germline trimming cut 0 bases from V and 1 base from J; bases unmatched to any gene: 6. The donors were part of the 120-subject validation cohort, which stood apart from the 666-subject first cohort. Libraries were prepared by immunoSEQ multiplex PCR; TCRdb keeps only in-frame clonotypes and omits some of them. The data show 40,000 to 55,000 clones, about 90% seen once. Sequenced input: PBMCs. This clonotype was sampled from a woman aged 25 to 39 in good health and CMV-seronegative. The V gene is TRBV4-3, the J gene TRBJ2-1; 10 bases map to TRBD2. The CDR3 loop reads CASSQDPLAGDSYNEQFF. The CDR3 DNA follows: TGCGCCAGCAGCCAAGATCCGCTAGCGGGAGATTCCTACAATGAGCAGTTCTTC.